This T cell receptor (beta chain) was recorded in a study of radiation and T cells in renal cell carcinoma. General study results and limits: Baseline intratumoral clonotype presence is unknown without pretreatment biopsies.

Time point: blood 4 weeks post-SBRT, at nephrectomy. The treatment: 15 Gy SBRT to primary tumor, nephrectomy 4 weeks later. Nephrectomy followed 15 Gy stereotactic body radiation by 4 weeks. Using immunoSEQ multiplex PCR, the repertoire was profiled, and TCRdb retains in-frame clones only, with some absent. The sample lists 120,000 to 150,000 clones; 75% to 90% were seen once. The CDR3 spans 18 residues. The junction had 18 bases not matched to a gene; V was cut back by 5 bases and J by 5 bases. From germline, CDR1 is KGHSH and CDR2 LQKENI. As concerns this clone: The antigen is undetermined.

The source is a woman in her 50s with renal cell carcinoma. The genes are TRBV18 and TRBJ1-5; 7 bases match TRBD1. The sequences come from blood, collected from a patient whose treatment included radiotherapy and nephrectomy. The CDR3 nucleotides read TGTGCCAGCTCATCCAGGACAGGCCTGCGCCCCCTCGATCAGCCCCAGCATTTT. Translated: CASSSRTGLRPLDQPQHF.